One and the same sample provided the 12 T cell receptor beta chains below, sequenced in a study of blood T cell repertoires in COVID-19. Sequencing used immunoSEQ multiplex PCR; TCRdb keeps in-frame clones, though not all of them. The table lists fewer than 200,000 clones, 75% to 85% of them singletons. The sample taken for sequencing was peripheral blood. The receptors shown here come from a woman between 35 and 50 years old with COVID-19, enrolled during active disease.

The chain carries TRBV11-3 and TRBJ2-1, with a weak D call TRBD2 (6 bases). Per the germline V gene, CDR1 is SGHNT and CDR2 is YENEEA. V lost 1 base, J lost 8 bases, and 12 bases lay in between. The CDR3 length is 14 residues. In nucleotides, the CDR3 is TGTGCCAGCAGCTTAGCGGGAGTGGTGGATGAGCAGTTCTTC. This translates into CASSLAGVVDEQFF.

The gene calls are TRBV11-2 and TRBJ2-5; tentatively, D is TRBD1 (5 bases). Germline V gives CDR1 SGHAT, CDR2 FQNNGV. The germline V and J ends were trimmed by 1 base and 5 bases, with 14 bases remaining between them. The CDR3 has 15 amino acids. This chain's CDR3 is CASSLGAQGTETQYF. Written as DNA, the CDR3 is TGTGCCAGCAGCTTAGGGGCCCAGGGAACGGAGACCCAGTACTTC.

CDR3 sequence (DNA): TGTGCCAGTAAAAGCGGGGGGGCCTACAATGAGCAGTTCTTC. Its translation is CASKSGGAYNEQFF. The chain links TRBV7-2 to TRBJ2-1; the match to TRBD2 covers 10 bases. The germline gives CDR1 SGHTA, CDR2 FQGNSA. V was pared by 9 bases and J by 2 bases, with 4 bases of the junction left unmatched. The CDR3 sequence is 14 residues long.

J is TRBJ1-1 and V is TRBV2; D is undetermined. The germline V gene has CDR1 SNHLY and CDR2 FYNNEI. CDR3 length: 13 residues. V lost 3 bases to trimming and J lost 7 bases, with 12 bases between them. The DNA for the CDR3 is TGTGCCAGCAGTGACACCTCGAGCTTTGAAGCTTTCTTT. This translates into CASSDTSSFEAFF.

The chain uses TRBV27 and TRBJ2-2, with a weak D call TRBD1 (6 bases). The CDR3 sequence is 16 residues long. V dropped 7 bases and J dropped 5 bases, with 20 bases sitting between them. CDR1 MNHEY and CDR2 SMNVEV come from the germline V gene (reference sequence). CDR3 in DNA: TGTGCCAGCAACTCCCTAAGGGCAGGGGCGACCGGGGAGCTGTTTTTT. Translated: CASNSLRAGATGELFF.

This clone appeared a few times. The same CDR3 also results from other DNA sequences found in this sample. The rearrangement uses TRBV19 and TRBJ2-7; 7 bases line up with TRBD1. The CDR3 consists of 14 residues. From germline, CDR1 is LNHDA and CDR2 SQIVND (reference sequence). V trimming: 1 base; J trimming: 2 bases; junction bases outside the gene matches: 2. The CDR3, as DNA: TGTGCCAGTAGTATAGGGACAGGAACCTACGAGCAGTACTTC. It codes for CASSIGTGTYEQYF.

This clone was found once. The genes are TRBV28 and TRBJ2-7; 9 positions match TRBD2. V shed 4 bases and J 5 bases; nucleotides not matched to a gene: 18. This CDR3 comprises 18 residues. Per germline, CDR1 MDHEN and CDR2 SYDVKM. CDR3 protein: CASSSPALEAGGKNEQYF. CDR3 sequence (DNA): TGTGCCAGCAGTTCCCCGGCGTTAGAAGCGGGAGGTAAAAACGAGCAGTACTTC.

The rearrangement links TRBV2 to TRBJ2-7, with D tentatively TRBD2 (6 bases). This CDR3 spans 15 amino acids. The V and J ends lost 3 bases and 0 bases respectively, with 12 bases between them. Per germline, CDR1 SNHLY and CDR2 FYNNEI. Here the CDR3 DNA reads TGTGCCAGCAGTGACCTAAAGCGGGCCTCCTACGAGCAGTACTTC. Protein product: CASSDLKRASYEQYF.

This clone was seen once. The chain carries TRBV30 and TRBJ1-1; D remains ambiguous. Trimming cost V 2 bases and J 6 bases, with 16 bases left between them. The CDR3 sequence is 14 residues long. Germline loops: CDR1 GTSNPN, CDR2 SVGIG (reference sequence). CDR3 DNA sequence: TGTGCCTGGAGTAAAACCCCCGAGGGTGCTGAAGCTTTCTTT. Protein product: CAWSKTPEGAEAFF.

The J gene is TRBJ2-1, the V gene TRBV15; 8 bases agree with TRBD1. V shed 9 bases and J 8 bases; nucleotides not matched to a gene: 15. The germline V gene encodes CDR1 LNHNV and CDR2 YYDKDF (reference sequence). This CDR3 has 15 residues. This CDR3 is CATETYNGTGDEQFF. CDR3 nucleotide sequence: TGTGCCACAGAGACGTACAACGGGACAGGCGATGAGCAGTTCTTC.

This clone was recorded a few times. The rearrangement uses TRBV19 and TRBJ1-4; the D is unclear. CDR3 length: 15 residues. CDR1 and CDR2 from the germline V gene are LNHDA and SQIVND (reference sequence). Trimming took 7 bases from V and 5 from J, leaving 17 bases between them. CDR3 loop: CASKGLTPLNEKLFF. Here the CDR3 DNA reads TGTGCCAGTAAAGGACTGACCCCATTGAATGAAAAACTGTTTTTT.

This chain connects TRBV2 to TRBJ2-7; D may be TRBD1 (5 bases). V lost 5 bases, J lost 4 bases, and 12 bases lay in between. CDR3 length: 13 residues. CDR1 SNHLY and CDR2 FYNNEI come from the germline V gene. The CDR3 here is CASSSTVWYEQYV. CDR3 nucleotide sequence: TGTGCCAGCAGTTCGACAGTGTGGTACGAGCAGTACGTC.